The 12 T cell receptor beta chains listed next were all sequenced from one sample in a study of a mutant IDH1 vaccine in newly diagnosed glioma. Indicated time point: week 35, safety follow-up. The study gave 300 ug of mutant IDH1 20-mer peptide per vaccine dose, with topical imiquimod. No antigen has been assigned to these receptors. Using immunoSEQ multiplex PCR, the repertoire was profiled, and TCRdb retains in-frame clones only, with some absent. The data contain fewer than 45,000 clones, about four fifths of them seen just once; the ten biggest clones take up roughly 5%. The material sequenced was PBMCs, taken from a glioma patient whose treatment included an IDH1 peptide vaccine. Receptor source: a woman between 35 and 50 years old with glioma. Some clones in this sample may be carry-over from other donors' samples.

The chain couples TRBV11-2 to TRBJ2-7; perhaps TRBD2 as D (6 bases). The CDR3 contains 15 residues. The germline gives CDR1 SGHAT, CDR2 FQNNGV. V shed 7 bases and J shed 12 bases, with 28 bases lying between them. CDR3 DNA: TGTGCCAGCAACCATATCGGGGACTCCATACCCGGGCGGTACTTC. Its protein is CASNHIGDSIPGRYF.

The V gene is TRBV6-1, the J gene TRBJ1-1, with a possible D match to TRBD1 (6 bases). V lost 4 bases to trimming and J lost 6 bases, with 21 bases between them. The CDR3 loop spans 16 amino acids. CDR1 is MNHNS, CDR2 SASEGT, per germline. The CDR3 bases are TGTGCCAGCAGTGGAACGGGGGGGCCAGGGTTCCCTGAAGCTTTCTTT. It is translated as CASSGTGGPGFPEAFF.

The gene calls are TRBV28 and TRBJ2-5, with a weak D call TRBD1 (6 bases). Germline V gene lookup returns CDR1 MDHEN and CDR2 SYDVKM. CDR3 length: 14 residues. V shed 1 base and J shed 5 bases, with 11 bases lying between them. The chain's CDR3 is CASSLSGVVETQYF. DNA for the CDR3: TGTGCCAGCAGTTTATCAGGGGTGGTGGAGACCCAGTACTTC.

The chain combines TRBV5-1 with TRBJ2-7; the match to TRBD2 covers 8 bases. Germline V gene lookup returns CDR1 SGHRS and CDR2 YFSETQ. There are 15 residues in the CDR3. The V segment lost 4 bases and the J segment 3 bases; nucleotides outside the gene matches: 9. Written as DNA, the CDR3 is TGCGCCAGCAGCCCGACCGGGACTAGTCGCTACGAGCAGTACTTC. As protein: CASSPTGTSRYEQYF. The whole variable domain, remainder taken from reference TRBV5-1 and TRBJ2-7, is KAGVTQTPRYLIKTRGQQVTLSCSPISGHRSVSWYQQTPGQGLQFLFEYFSETQRNKGNFPGRFSGRQFSNSRSEMNVSTLELGDSALYLCASSPTGTSRYEQYFGPGTRLTVT.

The rearrangement joins TRBV28 to TRBJ2-7; 10 bases match TRBD1. The CDR3 has 16 amino acids. Germline V CDR1 and CDR2: MDHEN, SYDVKM. V gave up 8 bases and J gave up 7 bases; unmatched junction bases: 17. The CDR3 here is CASHPPPRQGAWEQYF. CDR3 bases: TGTGCCAGCCACCCCCCCCCTCGACAGGGGGCGTGGGAGCAGTACTTC.

V usage is TRBV19 and J usage is TRBJ2-2; 12 positions agree with TRBD1. This CDR3 region has 17 residues. In germline, CDR1 is LNHDA, CDR2 SQIVND (reference sequence). V shed 1 base, J shed 4 bases, and the junction held 4 bases outside the gene matches. CDR3 sequence (DNA): TGTGCCAGTAGTATAGGGGACAGGGGGCTTACCACCGGGGAGCTGTTTTTT. As protein: CASSIGDRGLTTGELFF.

This clone was picked up a small number of times. This chain links TRBV19 with TRBJ1-5, with D perhaps matching TRBD1 (6 bases). Between the trimmed V and J ends, which lost 2 bases and 4 bases, there was a span of 9 bases. Germline loops: CDR1 LNHDA, CDR2 SQIVND (reference sequence). The CDR3 runs to 14 residues. CDR3 protein: CASSIQGRNQPQHF. The CDR3 nucleotides read TGTGCCAGTAGTATACAGGGGAGGAATCAGCCCCAGCATTTT.

J is TRBJ1-2 and V is TRBV9, with 10 nucleotides matching TRBD1. Losses at the gene ends were 3 bases for V and 4 bases for J; bases not matched to a gene: 6. The CDR3 covers 15 residues. Per germline, CDR1 SGDLS and CDR2 YYNGEE. The CDR3 DNA follows: TGTGCCAGCAGCGCGAGGTGGACAGGGGGCTATGGCTACACCTTC. Translation gives CASSARWTGGYGYTF.

This clone was seen only a few times. The V gene is TRBV6-5, the J gene TRBJ1-2, with 8 positions matching TRBD1. After removal of 6 bases from V and 11 bases from J, the junction contained 11 bases not matched to a gene. The CDR3 has 13 amino acids. CDR1 is MNHEY, CDR2 SVGAGI, per germline. DNA for the CDR3: TGTGCCAGCAGGGCCCGGGACAGGATAGGTTACACCTTC. It specifies CASRARDRIGYTF.

The chain has TRBV11-2 and TRBJ1-4, with TRBD1 identical over 8 bases. Germline CDR1 reads SGHAT; CDR2 reads FQNNGV. The J segment lost 6 bases and the V segment lost 5 bases, leaving 17 bases of the junction unmatched. This CDR3 is built from 18 residues. The CDR3 DNA reads TGTGCCAGCAGCATACGGCCTGGACAGGGCCGATGGGATGAAAAACTGTTTTTT. Amino acids: CASSIRPGQGRWDEKLFF. The variable domain in full, with the rest retrieved from reference TRBV11-2 and TRBJ1-4, is EAGVAQSPRYKIIEKRQSVAFWCNPISGHATLYWYQQILGQGPKLLIQFQNNGVVDDSQLPKDRFSAERLKGVDSTLKIQPAKLEDSAVYLCASSIRPGQGRWDEKLFFGSGTQLSVL.

The chain uses TRBV2 and TRBJ1-2; 9 bases fit TRBD1. In germline, CDR1 is SNHLY, CDR2 FYNNEI. Trimming removed 5 bases from V and 11 bases from J; junction bases left unmatched: 6. This CDR3 is built from 12 residues. CDR3 nucleotide sequence: TGTGCCAGCAGTCCCGACAGGGGGTTTTACACCTTC. Translating gives CASSPDRGFYTF.

The gene calls are TRBV4-1 and TRBJ1-2, with no clear D. The CDR3 covers 15 residues. CDR1 and CDR2 from the germline V gene are MGHRA and YSYEKL. V lost 8 bases and J lost 1, with 17 bases in between. CDR3 protein: CASRAHDPINYGYTF. DNA of the CDR3: TGCGCCAGCCGAGCGCATGATCCCATTAACTATGGCTACACCTTC.